The 31 T cell receptor beta chains below all came from one sample that was sequenced in a study of human T cells and chemical hapten exposure. Time point in this sample: pre-sensitization, week 0. The treatment here: therapeutic diphenylcyclopropenone sensitization with weekly scalp DPC. TCRdb recomputed calls from the RACE reads with MiXCR, one row per CDR3 protein. The data show around 330,000 distinct CDR3 sequences, over 5% seen once. The starting material was whole blood, obtained in connection with sensitization to the hapten diphenylcyclopropenone (DPC). The receptors here all came from a woman aged 18-29 years with alopecia areata. Some clones in this sample may be carry-over from other donors' samples.

Many counts were recorded for this clonotype. The chain joins TRBV6-5 to TRBJ2-3, with D possibly TRBD1 on 6 matching bases. CDR3 length equals 14 residues. Trimming cost V 2 bases and J 1 base, with 7 bases left between them. Germline V CDR1 and CDR2: MNHEY, SVGAGI. CDR3 protein: CASSYHRGTDTQYF. CDR3 bases: TGTGCCAGCAGTTACCACAGGGGCACAGATACGCAGTATTTT.

This clonotype was seen repeatedly, ten times or more. The CDR3 nucleotides are TGTGCCAGCATGACCCAGGGGGCGCTCGGAAACACCATATATTTT. Translating it yields CASMTQGALGNTIYF. The rearrangement links TRBV28 to TRBJ1-3, with 8 bases identical to TRBD1. V gave up 7 bases and J gave up 4 bases; unmatched junction bases: 9. Germline CDR1 and CDR2: MDHEN and SYDVKM. CDR3 size: 15 residues.

With regard to this clonotype: A much larger clone differs by one base, so this may be a read error. The V and J genes are TRBV10-3 and TRBJ2-5, with D possibly being TRBD1 (6 bases). This CDR3 is built from 15 residues. Germline V gene sequence: CDR1 ENHRY, CDR2 SYGVKD. Trimming cost V 5 bases and J 0 bases, with 13 bases left between them. Here the CDR3 reads CAISRTEENQETQYF. The CDR3 DNA is TGTGCCATCAGTAGGACAGAGGAAAACCAAGAGACCCAGTACTTC.

The chain uses TRBV27 and TRBJ2-3; TRBD1 matches 7 bases. This CDR3 contains 15 residues. Per germline, CDR1 MNHEY and CDR2 SMNVEV (reference sequence). J gave up 2 bases and V 5 bases, and 7 bases lay outside the gene matches. The CDR3 protein is CASSRQGEVTDTQYF. In DNA form, the CDR3 reads TGTGCCAGCAGTCGACAGGGAGAGGTCACAGATACGCAGTATTTT.

This clonotype showed up many times. The chain combines TRBV5-4 with TRBJ1-1; D possibly corresponds to TRBD1 (5 bases). Trimming took 5 bases from V and 1 from J, leaving 12 bases between them. The CDR3 runs 14 residues. In germline, CDR1 is SGHNT, CDR2 YYREEE (reference sequence). The CDR3 loop reads CASRAGRRNTEAFF. CDR3 nucleotide sequence: TGTGCCAGCAGGGCAGGGAGGAGGAACACTGAAGCTTTCTTT.

The V gene is TRBV4-1, the J gene TRBJ2-5, with 9 bases aligning to TRBD1. This CDR3 is built from 15 residues. V gave up 1 base and J gave up 1 base; unmatched junction bases: 1. Germline CDR1 MGHRA, CDR2 YSYEKL. In DNA, the CDR3 is TGCGCCAGCAGCCAAGGGGACAGGGTCCAAGAGACCCAGTACTTC. Translated: CASSQGDRVQETQYF.

This clonotype was seen a handful of times. The chain is built from TRBV7-3 and TRBJ2-2; TRBD2 matches at 9 bases. Per the germline V gene, CDR1 is SGHTA and CDR2 is FQGTGA. CDR3 length: 16 amino acids. V lost 4 bases and J lost 3; bases outside the gene matches: 6. As DNA, the CDR3 is TGTGCCAGCAGCTCAATCGGGACTAGCCACACCGGGGAGCTGTTTTTT. Protein: CASSSIGTSHTGELFF.

This clonotype showed up just a few times. The chain joins TRBV5-1 to TRBJ1-4, with D unresolved. CDR1 is SGHRS, CDR2 YFSETQ, per germline. V was trimmed by 0 bases and J by 0 bases, leaving 6 bases between them. CDR3 size: 15 residues. CDR3 residues: CASSLDPPTNEKLFF. The DNA of the CDR3 is TGCGCCAGCAGCTTGGATCCACCAACTAATGAAAAACTGTTTTTT. Supplemented by reference TRBV5-1 and TRBJ1-4, the full variable domain reads KAGVTQTPRYLIKTRGQQVTLSCSPISGHRSVSWYQQTPGQGLQFLFEYFSETQRNKGNFPGRFSGRQFSNSRSEMNVSTLELGDSALYLCASSLDPPTNEKLFFGSGTQLSVL.

This clonotype was seen ten or more times. This chain connects TRBV6-5 to TRBJ2-3; 12 bases fit TRBD1. CDR1 is MNHEY and CDR2 is SVGAGI in the germline V gene. CDR3 length equals 17 residues. V lost 2 bases and J lost 5; bases outside the gene matches: 8. This CDR3 is CASSYGTGGPSLDTQYF. The CDR3 nucleotides are TGTGCCAGCAGTTACGGGACAGGGGGCCCGTCTCTAGATACGCAGTATTTT.

This clonotype was recorded many times. The chain combines TRBV20-1 with TRBJ1-2; D may be TRBD1 (6 bases). V lost 4 bases, J lost 4 bases, and 13 bases lay in between. Looked up from germline, CDR1 is DFQATT and CDR2 is SNEGSKA (reference sequence). The CDR3 is made up of 13 amino acids. In DNA, the CDR3 is TGCAGTGCTACAGGGGTAGGGAGCTATGGCTACACCTTC. Amino acid sequence: CSATGVGSYGYTF.

The chain has TRBV10-3 and TRBJ1-1; D might be TRBD1 (5 bases). Germline V gene lookup returns CDR1 ENHRY and CDR2 SYGVKD. The CDR3 length is 13 residues. The V gene lost 6 bases and the J gene lost 4 bases, with 12 bases spanning the gap. CDR3: CAIRVAGATEAFF. In DNA, the CDR3 is TGTGCCATCAGGGTTGCCGGGGCCACTGAAGCTTTCTTT.

This clonotype was seen a handful of times. V and J are TRBV12-3 or TRBV12-4 and TRBJ1-2, with TRBD1 matching 10 bases. The CDR3 is made up of 16 amino acids. V shed 5 bases and J 3 bases; nucleotides not matched to a gene: 9. CDR3 protein: CASSAYVTGGDYGYTF. In DNA form, the CDR3 reads TGTGCCAGCAGTGCTTACGTGACAGGGGGCGACTATGGCTACACCTTC.

This clonotype was counted at least ten times. V gene TRBV5-5 combines with J gene TRBJ1-3; 7 nucleotides match TRBD1. The CDR3 totals 14 residues. V was clipped by 3 bases and J by 2 bases; unmatched bases: 2. CDR1 is SGHKS, CDR2 YYEKEE, per germline (reference sequence). The CDR3 DNA follows: TGTGCCAGCAGCTCCACAGGGGCTGGAAACACCATATATTTT. Translated: CASSSTGAGNTIYF.

This clonotype came up a few times. One end of the junction fails to match germline, which may point to a read error. The J gene is TRBJ1-1, the V gene TRBV29-1; D remains ambiguous. This CDR3 contains 13 residues. The germline V gene has CDR1 SQVTM and CDR2 ANQGSEA. CDR3 nucleotides: TGCAGCGCTGAAGGGTTTTTCGAGACTGAAGCTTTCTTT. Amino acid sequence: CSAEGFFETEAFF.

This clonotype was seen a handful of times. The chain joins TRBV27 to TRBJ2-2; D ambiguous. This CDR3 comprises 16 residues. Germline V gene sequence: CDR1 MNHEY, CDR2 SMNVEV (reference sequence). Trimming shortened V by 3 bases and J by 4 bases, and 15 bases separated the two germline ends. The chain's CDR3 is CASSFNYIRTTGELFF. The CDR3 nucleotides read TGTGCCAGCAGTTTCAATTACATCAGGACCACCGGGGAGCTGTTTTTT.

This clonotype occurred many times. CDR3 sequence: CASSFRDRGPNEKLFF. The CDR3 DNA reads TGTGCCAGCAGCTTCCGGGACAGGGGGCCTAATGAAAAACTGTTTTTT. The rearrangement links TRBV7-2 to TRBJ1-4; TRBD1 matches at 12 bases. The J segment lost 3 bases and the V segment lost 3 bases, leaving 2 bases of the junction unmatched. This CDR3 spans 16 amino acids. Germline V gives CDR1 SGHTA, CDR2 FQGNSA. Together with reference TRBV7-2 and TRBJ1-4, the CDR3 gives the full variable domain: GAGVSQSPSNKVTEKGKDVELRCDPISGHTALYWYRQSLGQGLEFLIYFQGNSAPDKSGLPSDRFSAERTGGSVSTLTIQRTQQEDSAVYLCASSFRDRGPNEKLFFGSGTQLSVL.

This clonotype was seen a handful of times. The CDR3 bases are TGCAGTGCTAGAGATGCGGCAGGGCCGGATTCACCCCTCCACTTT. Protein product: CSARDAAGPDSPLHF. This chain connects TRBV20-1 to TRBJ1-6, with D possibly TRBD1 on 5 matching bases. The CDR3 extends over 15 amino acids. V shed 0 bases and J shed 8 bases, with 14 bases lying between them. Germline loops: CDR1 DFQATT, CDR2 SNEGSKA (reference sequence).

Here the CDR3 DNA reads TGTGCCAGCAGCTTGTCGGTTCGGCAAAGCTCCTACGAGCAGTACTTC. Translation: CASSLSVRQSSYEQYF. The chain carries TRBV5-4 and TRBJ2-7, with no clear D. Germline CDR1 is SGHNT and CDR2 is YYREEE (reference sequence). V lost 1 base and J 0 bases, leaving 14 bases between the germline ends. The CDR3 spans 16 residues.

This clonotype was detected many times. J is TRBJ1-4 and V is TRBV3-1, with TRBD1 identical over 7 bases. The V and J ends lost 0 bases and 12 bases, in that order; junction bases with no gene match: 7. CDR3 length: 14 amino acids. Germline V gives CDR1 LGHDT, CDR2 YNNKEL (reference sequence). CDR3 sequence reads: CASSQEAGQGELFF. In DNA, the CDR3 is TGTGCCAGCAGCCAAGAGGCTGGGCAGGGGGAACTGTTTTTT.

The sample holds many counts of this clonotype. V is TRBV29-1 and J is TRBJ2-7; the match to TRBD2 covers 10 bases. CDR3 length: 15 amino acids. The J segment lost 5 bases and the V segment lost 3 bases, leaving 10 bases of the junction unmatched. Germline lookup yields CDR1 SQVTM and CDR2 ANQGSEA. In nucleotides, the CDR3 is TGCAGCGTTGAGGGATCAGCGGGAGGGGGGAACGAGCAGTACTTC. Protein: CSVEGSAGGGNEQYF.

The rearrangement links TRBV7-9 to TRBJ2-5, with D maybe TRBD1 (6 bases). CDR3 length equals 15 residues. Germline loops: CDR1 SEHNR, CDR2 FQNEAQ (reference sequence). Trimming removed 5 bases from V and 5 bases from J, with 18 bases in between. The CDR3 sequence: CASSTDRSPWETQYF. In nucleotides, the CDR3 is TGTGCCAGCAGCACTGACAGGTCACCCTGGGAGACCCAGTACTTC. Using reference TRBV7-9 and TRBJ2-5 for the parts outside the CDR3, the full variable domain is DTGVSQNPRHKITKRGQNVTFRCDPISEHNRLYWYRQTLGQGPEFLTYFQNEAQLEKSRLLSDRFSAERPKGSFSTLEIQRTEQGDSAMYLCASSTDRSPWETQYFGPGTRLLVL.

This sequence joins TRBV4-1 and TRBJ1-4; D is perhaps TRBD1 (5 bases). This CDR3 has 17 amino acids. Germline assignment: CDR1 MGHRA and CDR2 YSYEKL. Trimming cost V 4 bases and J 0 bases, with 15 bases left between them. This chain's CDR3 is CASSRKQDPATNEKLFF. The CDR3 DNA reads TGCGCCAGCAGCCGTAAACAGGATCCTGCAACTAATGAAAAACTGTTTTTT.

The chain uses TRBV28 and TRBJ1-5; no clear D. CDR1 and CDR2 from the germline V gene are MDHEN and SYDVKM. Deletions cut 6 bases from V and 12 bases from J, with 12 bases between. The length of the CDR3 is 11 residues. CDR3 coding DNA: TGTGCCAGCAGCCCCACAGAAGACCAGCATTTT. It encodes CASSPTEDQHF.

The gene calls are TRBV20-1 and TRBJ1-5, with a possible D match to TRBD1 (6 bases). Germline assignment: CDR1 DFQATT and CDR2 SNEGSKA (reference sequence). V lost 6 bases, J lost 6 bases, and 15 bases lay in between. The length of the CDR3 is 13 residues. This CDR3 is CSALTGLSQPQHF. The CDR3 nucleotides read TGCAGTGCACTCACAGGGTTGAGTCAGCCCCAGCATTTT.

The J gene is TRBJ1-1, the V gene TRBV5-1; TRBD1 matches at 11 bases. This CDR3 has 16 amino acids. V shed 0 bases and J 4 bases; nucleotides not matched to a gene: 5. CDR1 SGHRS and CDR2 YFSETQ come from the germline V gene. CDR3 sequence reads: CASSLAPGTGGTEAFF. CDR3 coding DNA: TGCGCCAGCAGCTTGGCCCCCGGGACAGGGGGCACTGAAGCTTTCTTT.

This CDR3 reads CASSFSYRGYEQYF. The DNA of the CDR3 is TGCGCCAGCAGCTTTTCCTACAGGGGCTACGAGCAGTACTTC. V usage is TRBV5-1 and J usage is TRBJ2-7; 7 nucleotides agree with TRBD1. The germline CDR1 and CDR2 sequences are SGHRS and YFSETQ. The CDR3 runs 14 residues. V was clipped by 2 bases and J by 3 bases; unmatched bases: 5.

The chain carries TRBV2 and TRBJ1-4; 10 bases are a match to TRBD1. The CDR3 runs 13 residues. Germline V gene lookup returns CDR1 SNHLY and CDR2 FYNNEI. With 8 bases clipped from V and 6 bases from J, the junction kept 3 bases outside the gene matches. The CDR3 loop is CASGDRGDEKLFF. DNA for the CDR3: TGTGCCAGCGGGGACAGGGGTGATGAAAAACTGTTTTTT.

This clonotype showed up just a few times. The chain carries TRBV18 and TRBJ1-1; D ambiguous. The CDR3 is 13 amino acids. CDR1 is KGHSH and CDR2 is LQKENI in the germline V gene. V was trimmed by 6 bases and J by 10 bases, leaving 18 bases between them. CDR3 amino acids: CASSQSRGLGAFF. CDR3 nucleotides: TGTGCCAGCTCCCAGTCGAGAGGCCTCGGAGCTTTCTTT. The variable domain in full, completed from reference TRBV18 and TRBJ1-1, reads NAGVMQNPRHLVRRRGQEARLRCSPMKGHSHVYWYRQLPEEGLKFMVYLQKENIIDESGMPKERFSAEFPKEGPSILRIQQVVRGDSAAYFCASSQSRGLGAFFGQGTRLTVV.

The rearrangement links TRBV6-6 to TRBJ1-1, with no clear D. The CDR3 is made up of 12 amino acids. Per germline, CDR1 MNHNY and CDR2 SVGAGI (reference sequence). The V end was cut by 2 bases, the J end by 7 bases, with 8 bases between. The CDR3 nucleotides are TGTGCCAGCAGTTACCAAGGGATTGAAGCTTTCTTT. It translates to CASSYQGIEAFF.

This clonotype was counted at least ten times. The gene calls are TRBV29-1 and TRBJ1-3; D may be TRBD1 (5 bases). CDR3 length equals 14 residues. Trimming took off 6 bases at V and 0 bases at J, with 12 bases between the two ends. Looked up from germline, CDR1 is SQVTM and CDR2 is ANQGSEA. Here the CDR3 reads CSVRDQTSGNTIYF. As DNA, the CDR3 is TGCAGCGTACGGGACCAAACCTCTGGAAACACCATATATTTT.

In its sample, this clonotype was seen many times. This sequence joins TRBV7-2 and TRBJ1-1, with 7 bases matching TRBD1. With V trimmed by 5 bases and J by 0 bases, 9 bases remained unmatched. This CDR3 region has 16 residues. Germline CDR1 SGHTA, CDR2 FQGNSA. The CDR3 DNA reads TGTGCCAGCAGCCTGCCCTTGACAGGGATGAACACTGAAGCTTTCTTT. This gives the protein CASSLPLTGMNTEAFF. The whole variable domain, filled in from reference TRBV7-2 and TRBJ1-1, reads GAGVSQSPSNKVTEKGKDVELRCDPISGHTALYWYRQSLGQGLEFLIYFQGNSAPDKSGLPSDRFSAERTGGSVSTLTIQRTQQEDSAVYLCASSLPLTGMNTEAFFGQGTRLTVV.